A single sample is the source of the 31 T cell receptor beta chains below, sequenced in a study of T-cell memory formation after mild COVID-19. TCRdb re-called the 5' RACE reads with MiXCR, one entry per CDR3 protein. Of 470,000 or so distinct CDR3 sequences listed, 18% are singletons. Sequencing input: PBMCs or a T cell subset sorted from them (not recorded which). Receptor source: an adult woman who had mild COVID-19 (a few samples of this study predate the infection). Cell type and time point are not known.

The chain uses TRBV4-1 and TRBJ2-7, with 13 positions matching TRBD2. CDR3 size: 15 residues. The germline V gene encodes CDR1 MGHRA and CDR2 YSYEKL. The trim removed 3 bases at V and 5 bases at J, leaving 4 bases unmatched. The CDR3 DNA reads TGCGCCAGCAGCCAGCCAGGACTAGCGGGGGACGAGCAGTACTTC. Translated: CASSQPGLAGDEQYF.

This clonotype came up a few times. V and J are TRBV27 and TRBJ2-3; D gene unclear. The ends were cut back, 2 bases at V and 4 bases at J, with 13 bases in the middle. The CDR3 has 15 residues. Germline-derived CDR1 and CDR2 are MNHEY and SMNVEV (reference sequence). The CDR3, as DNA: TGTGCCAGCAGTTTAGTCGGTCATCCCCCAGATACGCAGTATTTT. Amino acid sequence: CASSLVGHPPDTQYF.

The chain links TRBV6-2 or TRBV6-3 to TRBJ2-3; TRBD2 is a possible D gene (6 bases). This CDR3 is built from 15 residues. With 0 bases removed from V and 2 bases from J, the gap between germline ends came to 9 bases. Per germline, CDR1 MNHEY and CDR2 SVGEGT. As DNA, the CDR3 is TGTGCCAGCAGTTACTCGGAGGGAAACACAGATACGCAGTATTTT. Its protein product is CASSYSEGNTDTQYF.

This chain uses TRBV23-1 with TRBJ2-7; no definite D call. TRBV23-1 is designated an ORF whose function remains uncertain. Trimming removed 3 bases at V and 3 bases at J, with 21 bases between. CDR3 size: 17 residues. The CDR3 sequence: CASSHLKGSEIHYEQYF. CDR3 nucleotides: TGCGCCAGCAGTCATCTTAAAGGGTCAGAAATTCACTACGAGCAGTACTTC.

On this clonotype itself: This could be a read error, since a much larger clone is one nucleotide away. The chain couples TRBV4-1 to TRBJ1-1; a possible D gene is TRBD1 (5 bases). Per germline, CDR1 MGHRA and CDR2 YSYEKL. The length of the CDR3 is 14 residues. V was trimmed by 5 bases and J by 4 bases, leaving 14 bases between them. CDR3 nucleotides: TGCGCCAGCAGCATAGGATGCGGGGGCACTGAAGCTTTCTTT. Residues: CASSIGCGGTEAFF.

This clonotype was counted a few times. V usage is TRBV7-3 and J usage is TRBJ1-2; TRBD1 agrees at 9 bases. Germline V gene data show CDR1 as SGHTA and CDR2 as FQGTGA. J gave up 7 bases and V 5 bases, and 11 bases lay outside the gene matches. The CDR3 is made up of 15 amino acids. In DNA, the CDR3 is TGTGCCAGCAGCCCCGGACAGGGGTTTGTATCTGGCTACACCTTC. Its translation is CASSPGQGFVSGYTF.

V and J are TRBV4-1 and TRBJ1-2; no definite D call. Trimming pared 0 bases from V and 6 bases from J, leaving 11 bases between. Germline V gene sequence: CDR1 MGHRA, CDR2 YSYEKL. The CDR3 is made up of 14 amino acids. The CDR3 coding sequence is TGCGCCAGCAGCCAAGATAGGGCACAGCATGGCTACACCTTC. This sequence encodes CASSQDRAQHGYTF.

As concerns this clonotype: This may arise from a read error, as a much more abundant clone is one base away. The rearrangement links TRBV5-1 to TRBJ2-7, with no clear D. The V gene's germline CDR1 is SGHRS and CDR2 YFSETQ. This CDR3 is 14 amino acids long. The V gene lost 0 bases and the J gene lost 1 base, with 8 bases spanning the gap. CDR3 residues: CASSLAPESYEQYF. Here the CDR3 DNA reads TGCGCCAGCAGCTTGGCTCCGGAGTCCTACGAGCAGTACTTC.

The chain is built from TRBV7-3 and TRBJ2-2, with D unresolved. This CDR3 is built from 14 residues. Germline V lookup: CDR1 SGHTA, CDR2 FQGTGA. V was shortened by 1 base and J by 7 bases, with 10 bases between the two germline ends. For the CDR3, the DNA is TGTGCCAGCAGCTTAAGGGCGCGTGACGGGGAGCTGTTTTTT. Its protein product is CASSLRARDGELFF.

V usage is TRBV9 and J usage is TRBJ1-5; weak D call: TRBD1 (6 bases). The CDR3 runs to 15 residues. V was cut by 4 bases and J by 2 bases, with 13 bases left in between. Germline values: CDR1 SGDLS, CDR2 YYNGEE. CDR3 nucleotide sequence: TGTGCCAGCAGCTTAATGGACAGCGGCAATCAGCCCCAGCATTTT. Amino acids: CASSLMDSGNQPQHF. Variable domain in full (rest from reference TRBV9 and TRBJ1-5): DSGVTQTPKHLITATGQRVTLRCSPRSGDLSVYWYQQSLDQGLQFLIQYYNGEERAKGNILERFSAQQFPDLHSELNLSSLELGDSALYFCASSLMDSGNQPQHFGDGTRLSIL.

The genes are TRBV2 and TRBJ1-1; 8 nucleotides line up with TRBD1. Trimming cost V 6 bases and J 2 bases; bases outside gene matches: 5. Germline V gene data show CDR1 as SNHLY and CDR2 as FYNNEI. The CDR3 is 14 residues long. CDR3 loop: CASRGQVVNTEAFF. Here the CDR3 DNA reads TGTGCCAGCAGGGGACAGGTAGTAAACACTGAAGCTTTCTTT.

The rearrangement uses TRBV13 and TRBJ1-2; D is unresolved. The CDR3 consists of 12 residues. The V gene lost 10 bases and the J gene lost 5 bases, with 14 bases spanning the gap. The V gene's germline CDR1 is PRHDT and CDR2 FYEKMQ (reference sequence). CDR3 residues: CATTREAYGYTF. CDR3 coding DNA: TGTGCCACTACGAGGGAGGCTTATGGCTACACCTTC.

This clonotype was observed a few times. V is TRBV7-9 and J is TRBJ2-3, with a tentative D call TRBD2 (7 bases). CDR3 size: 15 residues. Deletions cut 0 bases from V and 4 bases from J, with 11 bases between. CDR1 and CDR2 (germline): SEHNR, FQNEAQ (reference sequence). The CDR3 coding sequence is TGTGCCAGCAGCTTAGCTGTCGGGGGGCCAGATACGCAGTATTTT. It translates to CASSLAVGGPDTQYF.

A few counts support this clonotype. V is TRBV7-3 and J is TRBJ2-3, with 7 bases matching TRBD2. This CDR3 region has 12 residues. Germline V gene sequence: CDR1 SGHTA, CDR2 FQGTGA. Unmatched junction bases numbered 5, after V lost 8 bases and J lost 6 bases. CDR3 sequence: CASAGVGDTQYF. The DNA of the CDR3 is TGTGCCAGCGCGGGAGTAGGGGATACGCAGTATTTT.

This clonotype was counted ten times or more. At one end the junction does not follow the germline gene, possibly because of a read error. The chain is built from TRBV3-1 and TRBJ2-3; 9 bases are shared with TRBD2. This CDR3 region has 14 residues. Germline V lookup: CDR1 LGHDT, CDR2 YNNKEL (reference sequence). In DNA, the CDR3 is TGTGCCAGCAGCCAAGGGGCCGCGGTAGCGGGGGCCCTATTT. It yields the protein CASSQGAAVAGALF.

This clonotype turned up a few times. This rearrangement joins TRBV4-1 to TRBJ2-1; 11 bases fit TRBD2. The CDR3 has 17 residues. Germline CDR1 and CDR2: MGHRA and YSYEKL. The J segment lost 6 bases and the V segment lost 0 bases, leaving 7 bases of the junction unmatched. This chain's CDR3 is CASSQELGLAGGNEQFF. The CDR3 DNA sequence: TGCGCCAGCAGCCAAGAACTCGGCCTAGCGGGGGGCAATGAGCAGTTCTTC.

The sample holds many counts of this clonotype. The chain carries TRBV20-1 and TRBJ1-2; no reliable D call. Trimming took off 5 bases at V and 3 bases at J, with 13 bases between the two ends. Germline CDR1 reads DFQATT; CDR2 reads SNEGSKA (reference sequence). The CDR3 covers 13 residues. Written as DNA, the CDR3 is TGCAGTGCTTATACAACCTCGCACTATGGCTACACCTTC. Protein: CSAYTTSHYGYTF.

The chain joins TRBV30 to TRBJ2-2; D not certain. V was shortened by 0 bases and J by 7 bases, with 6 bases between the two germline ends. There are 12 residues in the CDR3. CDR1 is GTSNPN and CDR2 is SVGIG in the germline V gene (reference sequence). In DNA form, the CDR3 reads TGTGCCTGGAGTGTACTTTTCGGGGAGCTGTTTTTT. This sequence encodes CAWSVLFGELFF.

The CDR3: CASSSTVAGVGGELFF. As DNA, the CDR3 is TGCGCCAGCAGCTCGACTGTAGCGGGAGTAGGCGGGGAGCTGTTTTTT. This chain connects TRBV5-1 to TRBJ2-2; the match to TRBD2 covers 9 bases. Trimming at V came to 3 bases and at J to 7 bases, leaving 10 bases not matched to a gene. CDR3 length: 16 amino acids. Per the germline V gene, CDR1 is SGHRS and CDR2 is YFSETQ.

This clonotype came up a few times. V gene TRBV6-2 or TRBV6-3 combines with J gene TRBJ1-5, with D unresolved. Germline values: CDR1 MNHEY, CDR2 SVGEGT. The CDR3 sequence is 16 residues long. The V gene lost 5 bases and the J gene lost 5 bases, with 19 bases spanning the gap. The CDR3 DNA reads as TGTGCCAGCAGTCCACTTTTAAGCCCTCGGGATCAGCCCCAGCATTTT. As protein: CASSPLLSPRDQPQHF.

This clonotype has at least ten counts. The CDR3 nucleotides are TGCGCCAGCAGCTTGGAACAGGCCGACTATGGCTACACCTTC. Its translation: CASSLEQADYGYTF. V usage is TRBV5-1 and J usage is TRBJ1-2; a weak D match, TRBD1 (5 bases). This CDR3 spans 14 amino acids. The germline V gene has CDR1 SGHRS and CDR2 YFSETQ. Trimming removed 0 bases at V and 3 bases at J, with 9 bases between. Based on the CDR3 plus reference TRBV5-1 and TRBJ1-2, the full variable domain is KAGVTQTPRYLIKTRGQQVTLSCSPISGHRSVSWYQQTPGQGLQFLFEYFSETQRNKGNFPGRFSGRQFSNSRSEMNVSTLELGDSALYLCASSLEQADYGYTFGSGTRLTVV.

The rearrangement joins TRBV5-1 to TRBJ2-1; 13 nucleotides align to TRBD2. The CDR3 contains 16 residues. Germline values: CDR1 SGHRS, CDR2 YFSETQ. Trimming cost V 0 bases and J 6 bases; bases outside gene matches: 3. DNA of the CDR3: TGCGCCAGCAGCTTGGAGAGACTAGCGGGAGGCAATGAGCAGTTCTTC. It yields the protein CASSLERLAGGNEQFF.

The chain employs TRBV20-1 and TRBJ2-1, with D possibly TRBD2 on 7 matching bases. The CDR3 is 16 residues long. Trimming removed 2 bases at V and 1 base at J, with 15 bases between. Per the germline V gene, CDR1 is DFQATT and CDR2 is SNEGSKA (reference sequence). CDR3 DNA sequence: TGCAGTGCTAGATCGAAAGGGGGAGGGTCCTACAATGAGCAGTTCTTC. Translation gives CSARSKGGGSYNEQFF.

J is TRBJ2-5 and V is TRBV9; tentative D call: TRBD2 (5 bases). CDR3 size: 13 residues. Germline CDR1 SGDLS, CDR2 YYNGEE. The V end lost 1 base, the J end lost 5 bases, and 9 bases lay between the germline ends. The CDR3 protein is CASSVMDSETQYF. In DNA form, the CDR3 reads TGTGCCAGCAGCGTAATGGACTCCGAGACCCAGTACTTC. Full variable domain (missing parts from reference TRBV9 and TRBJ2-5): DSGVTQTPKHLITATGQRVTLRCSPRSGDLSVYWYQQSLDQGLQFLIQYYNGEERAKGNILERFSAQQFPDLHSELNLSSLELGDSALYFCASSVMDSETQYFGPGTRLLVL.

CDR3 loop: CASSLTGQGFREQYF. As DNA, the CDR3 is TGTGCCAGCAGTCTAACGGGACAGGGGTTTCGCGAGCAGTACTTC. The rearrangement links TRBV6-5 to TRBJ2-7, with 10 bases that match TRBD1. The CDR3 contains 15 residues. The junction had 10 bases not matched to a gene; V was cut back by 5 bases and J by 6 bases. From germline, CDR1 is MNHEY and CDR2 SVGAGI.

The CDR3 loop reads CASSSGAESSYNEQFF. The CDR3 region has the DNA TGTGCCAGCAGCTCCGGAGCGGAGAGCTCCTACAATGAGCAGTTCTTC. The chain links TRBV11-2 to TRBJ2-1; D might be TRBD2 (5 bases). CDR3 length: 16 residues. With 4 bases removed from V and 0 bases from J, the gap between germline ends came to 13 bases. Germline CDR1 SGHAT, CDR2 FQNNGV.

V usage is TRBV4-2 and J usage is TRBJ2-7; TRBD2 matches 8 bases. CDR1 is LGHNA and CDR2 is YNFKEQ in the germline V gene. This CDR3 region has 17 residues. The ends lost 0 bases at V and 2 bases at J; junction bases unmatched: 9. The CDR3 DNA reads as TGTGCCAGCAGCCAAGATACGGGAGGGCATAACACCTACGAGCAGTACTTC. It codes for CASSQDTGGHNTYEQYF.

This clonotype was counted only a few times. V and J are TRBV5-1 and TRBJ2-7; D is ambiguous. In germline, CDR1 is SGHRS, CDR2 YFSETQ. V gave up 4 bases and J gave up 1 base, with 6 bases separating them. This CDR3 has 12 amino acids. CDR3 coding DNA: TGCGCCAGCAGCGCGAAATCCTACGAGCAGTACTTC. The encoded protein is CASSAKSYEQYF. Full variable domain (remainder filled in from reference TRBV5-1 and TRBJ2-7): KAGVTQTPRYLIKTRGQQVTLSCSPISGHRSVSWYQQTPGQGLQFLFEYFSETQRNKGNFPGRFSGRQFSNSRSEMNVSTLELGDSALYLCASSAKSYEQYFGPGTRLTVT.

The chain uses TRBV10-3 and TRBJ2-7; possible D gene TRBD2, 5 bases. CDR1 and CDR2 (germline): ENHRY, SYGVKD. The CDR3 has 12 amino acids. V was trimmed by 8 bases and J by 5 bases, leaving 13 bases between them. The CDR3 DNA follows: TGTGCCATCCGGGCGGCGGGCCACGAGCAGTACTTC. It is translated as CAIRAAGHEQYF.

At least ten counts were recorded for this clonotype. This chain links TRBV15 with TRBJ2-1; D tentatively reads TRBD1 or TRBD2 (7 bases each). V was shortened by 4 bases and J by 8 bases, with 33 bases between the two germline ends. Germline assignment: CDR1 LNHNV and CDR2 YYDKDF (reference sequence). The CDR3 has 20 amino acids. CDR3 nucleotides: TGTGCCACCAGCACTACCGTAGGGGAGGGGGCATTCACAATCGGCGATGAGCAGTTCTTC. Residues: CATSTTVGEGAFTIGDEQFF.

The rearrangement joins TRBV2 to TRBJ2-4; 8 nucleotides line up with TRBD2. The CDR3 spans 16 residues. V was pared by 7 bases and J by 3 bases, with 11 bases of the junction left unmatched. Germline V gives CDR1 SNHLY, CDR2 FYNNEI. CDR3 DNA: TGTGCCAGCACCTTCGGCGCGGGAGGTGACAAAAACATTCAGTACTTC. Translated, it gives CASTFGAGGDKNIQYF.